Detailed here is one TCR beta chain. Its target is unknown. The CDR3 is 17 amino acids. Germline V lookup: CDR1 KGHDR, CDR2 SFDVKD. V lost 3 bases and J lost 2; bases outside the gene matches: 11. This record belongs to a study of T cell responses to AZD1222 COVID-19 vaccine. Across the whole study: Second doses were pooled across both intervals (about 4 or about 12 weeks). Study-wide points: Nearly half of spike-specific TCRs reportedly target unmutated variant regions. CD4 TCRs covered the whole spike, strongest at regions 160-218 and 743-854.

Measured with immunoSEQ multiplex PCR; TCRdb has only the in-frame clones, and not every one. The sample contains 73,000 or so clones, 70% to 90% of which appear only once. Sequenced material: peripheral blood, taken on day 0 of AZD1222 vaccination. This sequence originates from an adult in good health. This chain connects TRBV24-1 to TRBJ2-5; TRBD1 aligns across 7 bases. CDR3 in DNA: TGTGCCACCAGTGATCCGGGACAGCAGGGGTTACAAGAGACCCAGTACTTC. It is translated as CATSDPGQQGLQETQYF.